The clone carrying this T cell receptor (beta chain) was seen a few times. In the authors' workflow: Quantification of nucleated cells was approximated via reference gene primer amplification. Sequencing used immunoSEQ multiplex PCR; TCRdb keeps in-frame clones, though not all of them. The DNA gave D and trimming, while V, J and clone size come from that table. This table holds roughly 150,000 clones, just under 80% found once. CDR3 length: 18 amino acids. Germline loops: CDR1 SGHTA, CDR2 FQGNSA. V lost 1 base to trimming and J lost 4 bases, with 20 bases between them. The entry originates in a study of blood T cell repertoires in COVID-19. The wider study: The United States, Italy and Spain were the sources of the acute and convalescent COVID-19 samples. Sources were T cells, B-cell-depleted T cells, or PBMCs; the material itself was cDNA or gDNA.

The rearrangement uses TRBV7-2 and TRBJ2-1, with D perhaps matching TRBD2 (6 bases). Sequencing was performed on peripheral blood. The receptor was derived from a woman aged 80 or over with acute or convalescent COVID-19. CDR3 DNA sequence: TGTGCCAGCAGCTTAGATGGGCCAAACCTCGCGGGATACAATGAGCAGTTCTTC. Protein: CASSLDGPNLAGYNEQFF.